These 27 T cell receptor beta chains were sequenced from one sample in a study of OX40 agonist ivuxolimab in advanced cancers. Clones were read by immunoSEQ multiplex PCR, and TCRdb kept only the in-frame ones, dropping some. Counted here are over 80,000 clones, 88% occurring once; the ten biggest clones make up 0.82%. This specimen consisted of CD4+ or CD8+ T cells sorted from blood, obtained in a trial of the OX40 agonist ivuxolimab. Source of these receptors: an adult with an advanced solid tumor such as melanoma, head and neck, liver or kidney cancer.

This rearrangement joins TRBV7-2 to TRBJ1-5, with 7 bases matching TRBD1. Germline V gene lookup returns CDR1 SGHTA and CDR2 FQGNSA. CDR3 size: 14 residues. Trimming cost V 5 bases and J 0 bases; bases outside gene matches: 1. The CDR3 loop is CASSRQGSNQPQHF. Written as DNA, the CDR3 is TGTGCCAGCAGCCGACAGGGTAGCAATCAGCCCCAGCATTTT.

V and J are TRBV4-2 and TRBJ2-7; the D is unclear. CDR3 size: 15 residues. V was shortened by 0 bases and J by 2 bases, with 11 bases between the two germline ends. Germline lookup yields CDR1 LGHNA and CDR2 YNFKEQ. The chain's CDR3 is CASSQEGNVAYEQYV. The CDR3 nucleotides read TGTGCCAGCAGCCAAGAAGGAAACGTCGCCTACGAGCAGTACGTC.

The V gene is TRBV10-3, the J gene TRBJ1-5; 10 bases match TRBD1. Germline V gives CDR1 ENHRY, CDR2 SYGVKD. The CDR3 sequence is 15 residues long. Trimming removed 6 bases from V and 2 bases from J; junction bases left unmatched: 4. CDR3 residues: CAISTGTGGNQPQHF. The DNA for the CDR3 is TGTGCCATCAGCACCGGGACAGGGGGCAATCAGCCCCAGCATTTT.

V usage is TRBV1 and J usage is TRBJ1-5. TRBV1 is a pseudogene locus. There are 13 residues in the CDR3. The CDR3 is CTSSRSVNQPQHF. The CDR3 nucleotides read TGCACCAGCAGCCGGTCCGTAAATCAGCCCCAGCATTTT.

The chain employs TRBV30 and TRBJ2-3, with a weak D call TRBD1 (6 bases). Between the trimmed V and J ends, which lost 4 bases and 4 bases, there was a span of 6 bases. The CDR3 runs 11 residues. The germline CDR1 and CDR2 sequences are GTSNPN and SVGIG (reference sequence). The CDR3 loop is CAWTGADTQYF. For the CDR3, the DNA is TGTGCCTGGACAGGGGCAGATACGCAGTATTTT.

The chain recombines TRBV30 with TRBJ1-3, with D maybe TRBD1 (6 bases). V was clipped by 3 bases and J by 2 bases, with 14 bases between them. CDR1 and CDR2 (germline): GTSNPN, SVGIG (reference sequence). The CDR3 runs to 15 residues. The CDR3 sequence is CAWSLGGGAGNTIYF. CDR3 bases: TGTGCCTGGAGCCTTGGGGGGGGCGCTGGAAACACCATATATTTT.

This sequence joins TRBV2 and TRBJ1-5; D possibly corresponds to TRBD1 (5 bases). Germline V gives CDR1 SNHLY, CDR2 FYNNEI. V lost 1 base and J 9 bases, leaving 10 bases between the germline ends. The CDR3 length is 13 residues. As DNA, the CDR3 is TGTGCCAGCAGTGAAGGGGGAAGGGGGCCCCAGCATTTT. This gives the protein CASSEGGRGPQHF. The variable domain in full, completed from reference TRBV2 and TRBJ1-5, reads EPEVTQTPSHQVTQMGQEVILRCVPISNHLYFYWYRQILGQKVEFLVSFYNNEISEKSEIFDDQFSVERPDGSNFTLKIRSTKLEDSAMYFCASSEGGRGPQHFGDGTRLSIL.

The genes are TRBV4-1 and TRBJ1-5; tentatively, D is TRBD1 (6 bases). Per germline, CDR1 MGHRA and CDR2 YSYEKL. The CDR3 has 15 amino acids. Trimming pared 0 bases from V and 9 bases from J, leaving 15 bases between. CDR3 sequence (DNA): TGCGCCAGCAGCCAAGAACTACAGGGAGGACGGCCCCAGCATTTT. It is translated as CASSQELQGGRPQHF.

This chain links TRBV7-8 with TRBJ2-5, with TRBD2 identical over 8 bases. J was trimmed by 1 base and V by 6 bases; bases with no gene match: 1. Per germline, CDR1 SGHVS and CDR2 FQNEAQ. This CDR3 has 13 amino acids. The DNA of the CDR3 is TGTGCCAGCAGGACTAGCGCCCAAGAGACCCAGTACTTC. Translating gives CASRTSAQETQYF.

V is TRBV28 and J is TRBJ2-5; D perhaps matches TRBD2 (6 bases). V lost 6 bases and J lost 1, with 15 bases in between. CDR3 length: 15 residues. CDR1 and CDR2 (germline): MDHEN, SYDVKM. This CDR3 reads CASRRGRGFQETQYF. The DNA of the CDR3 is TGTGCCAGCAGGCGCGGGCGGGGCTTCCAAGAGACCCAGTACTTC.

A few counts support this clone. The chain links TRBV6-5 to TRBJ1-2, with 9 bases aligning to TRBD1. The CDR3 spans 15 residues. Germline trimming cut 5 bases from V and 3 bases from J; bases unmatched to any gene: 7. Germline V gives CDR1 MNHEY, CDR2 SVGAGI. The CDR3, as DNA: TGTGCCAGCAGTCTGGGACAGGGAGTTCACTATGGCTACACCTTC. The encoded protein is CASSLGQGVHYGYTF.

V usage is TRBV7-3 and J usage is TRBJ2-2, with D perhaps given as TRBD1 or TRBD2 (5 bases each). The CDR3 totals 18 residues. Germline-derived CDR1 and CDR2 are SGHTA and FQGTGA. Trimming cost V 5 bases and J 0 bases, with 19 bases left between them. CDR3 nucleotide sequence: TGTGCCAGCAGCCCTAACCCGCCGGGACCTACGAACACCGGGGAGCTGTTTTTT. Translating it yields CASSPNPPGPTNTGELFF.

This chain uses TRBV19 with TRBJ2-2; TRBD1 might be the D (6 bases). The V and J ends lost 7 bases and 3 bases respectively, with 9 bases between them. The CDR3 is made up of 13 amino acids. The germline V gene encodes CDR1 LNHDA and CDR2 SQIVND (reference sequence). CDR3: CASKQGHTGELFF. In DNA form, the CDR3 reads TGTGCCAGTAAACAGGGCCACACCGGGGAGCTGTTTTTT.

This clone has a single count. Written as DNA, the CDR3 is TGTGCCAGCAGCTGGACGGGACAGAACACTGAAGCTTTCTTT. It specifies CASSWTGQNTEAFF. The genes are TRBV11-2 and TRBJ1-1; D perhaps matches TRBD1 (6 bases). The CDR3 is made up of 14 amino acids. The V end lost 4 bases, the J end lost 1 base, and 10 bases lay between the germline ends. Germline-derived CDR1 and CDR2 are SGHAT and FQNNGV.

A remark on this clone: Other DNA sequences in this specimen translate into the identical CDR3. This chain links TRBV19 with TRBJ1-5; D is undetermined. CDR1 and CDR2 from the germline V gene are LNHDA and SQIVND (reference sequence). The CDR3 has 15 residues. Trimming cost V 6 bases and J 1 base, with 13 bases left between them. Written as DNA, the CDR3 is TGTGCCAGTAGCTCCGGACTTGGGAGCAATCAGCCCCAGCATTTT. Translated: CASSSGLGSNQPQHF. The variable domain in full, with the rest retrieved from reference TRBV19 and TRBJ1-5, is DGGITQSPKYLFRKEGQNVTLSCEQNLNHDAMYWYRQDPGQGLRLIYYSQIVNDFQKGDIAEGYSVSREKKESFPLTVTSAQKNPTAFYLCASSSGLGSNQPQHFGDGTRLSIL.

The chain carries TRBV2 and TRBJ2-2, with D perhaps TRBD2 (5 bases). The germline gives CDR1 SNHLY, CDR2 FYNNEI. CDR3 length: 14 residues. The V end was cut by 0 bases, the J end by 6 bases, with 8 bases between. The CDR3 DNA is TGTGCCAGCAGTGAAGCGAGGGTTCCCGGGGAGCTGTTTTTT. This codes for CASSEARVPGELFF.

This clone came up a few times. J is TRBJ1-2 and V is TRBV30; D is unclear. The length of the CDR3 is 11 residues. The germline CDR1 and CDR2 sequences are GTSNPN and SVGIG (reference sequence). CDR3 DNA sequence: TGTGCTTCCACTACGGGCTATGGCTACACCTTC. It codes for CASTTGYGYTF.

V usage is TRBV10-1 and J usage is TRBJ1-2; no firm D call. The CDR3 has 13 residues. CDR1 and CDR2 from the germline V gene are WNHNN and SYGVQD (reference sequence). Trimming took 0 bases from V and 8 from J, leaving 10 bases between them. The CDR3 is CASSESQDRGYTF. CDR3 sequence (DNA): TGCGCCAGCAGTGAGTCCCAAGACCGCGGCTACACCTTC.

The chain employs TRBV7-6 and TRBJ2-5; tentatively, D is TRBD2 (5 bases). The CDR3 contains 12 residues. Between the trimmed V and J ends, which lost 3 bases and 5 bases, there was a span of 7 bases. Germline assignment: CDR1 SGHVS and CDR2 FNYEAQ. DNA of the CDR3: TGTGCCAGCAGCTTGTCGGGGGAGACCCAGTACTTC. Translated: CASSLSGETQYF.

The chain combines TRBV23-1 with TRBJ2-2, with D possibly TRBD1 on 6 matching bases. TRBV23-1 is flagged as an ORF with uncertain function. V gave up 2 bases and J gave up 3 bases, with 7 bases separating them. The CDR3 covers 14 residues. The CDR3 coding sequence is TGCGCCAGCAGTCAAGCAGGGGACACCGGGGAGCTGTTTTTT. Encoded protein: CASSQAGDTGELFF.

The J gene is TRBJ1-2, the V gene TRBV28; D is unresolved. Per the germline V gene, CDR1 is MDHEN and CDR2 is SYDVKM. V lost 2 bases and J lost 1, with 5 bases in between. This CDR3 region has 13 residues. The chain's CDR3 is CASSLAVNYGYTF. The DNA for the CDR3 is TGTGCCAGCAGTTTAGCGGTTAACTATGGCTACACCTTC.

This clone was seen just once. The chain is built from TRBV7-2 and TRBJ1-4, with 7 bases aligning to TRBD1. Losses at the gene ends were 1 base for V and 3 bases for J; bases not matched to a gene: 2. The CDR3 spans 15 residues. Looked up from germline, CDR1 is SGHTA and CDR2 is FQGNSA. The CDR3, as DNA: TGTGCCAGCAGCTTAGGGGGACAGTCTAATGAAAAACTGTTTTTT. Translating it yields CASSLGGQSNEKLFF.

Written as DNA, the CDR3 is TGTGCCAGCAGCTCTTCGACAGGGTACACTGAAGCTTTCTTT. This sequence encodes CASSSSTGYTEAFF. The J gene is TRBJ1-1, the V gene TRBV7-2; 7 positions match TRBD1. The germline V gene has CDR1 SGHTA and CDR2 FQGNSA. J gave up 3 bases and V 4 bases, and 5 bases lay outside the gene matches. The CDR3 is 14 amino acids.

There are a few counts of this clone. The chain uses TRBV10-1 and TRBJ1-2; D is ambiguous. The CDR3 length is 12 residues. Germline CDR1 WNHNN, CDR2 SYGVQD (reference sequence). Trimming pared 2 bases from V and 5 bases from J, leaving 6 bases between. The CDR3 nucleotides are TGCGCCAGCAGTGAGCGAGGATATGGCTACACCTTC. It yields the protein CASSERGYGYTF.

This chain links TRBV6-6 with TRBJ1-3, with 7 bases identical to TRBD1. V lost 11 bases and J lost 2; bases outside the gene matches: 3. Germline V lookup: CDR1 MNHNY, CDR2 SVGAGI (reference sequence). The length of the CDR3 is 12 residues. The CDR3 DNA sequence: TGTGCCGTTAGGGGGCCTGGAAACACCATATATTTT. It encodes CAVRGPGNTIYF.

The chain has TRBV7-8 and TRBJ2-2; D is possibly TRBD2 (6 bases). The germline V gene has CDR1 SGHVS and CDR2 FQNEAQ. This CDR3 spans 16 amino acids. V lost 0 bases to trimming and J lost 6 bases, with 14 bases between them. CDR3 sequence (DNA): TGTGCCAGCAGCTTAGCCGGCGGGATTTGGTCCGGGGAGCTGTTTTTT. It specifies CASSLAGGIWSGELFF.

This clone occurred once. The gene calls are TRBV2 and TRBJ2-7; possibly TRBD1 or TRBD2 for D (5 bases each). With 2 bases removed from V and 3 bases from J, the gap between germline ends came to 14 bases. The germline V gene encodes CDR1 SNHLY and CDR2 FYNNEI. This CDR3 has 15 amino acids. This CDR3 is CASSEMGRGNYEQYV. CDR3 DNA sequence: TGTGCCAGCAGTGAAATGGGACGCGGAAACTACGAGCAGTACGTC.